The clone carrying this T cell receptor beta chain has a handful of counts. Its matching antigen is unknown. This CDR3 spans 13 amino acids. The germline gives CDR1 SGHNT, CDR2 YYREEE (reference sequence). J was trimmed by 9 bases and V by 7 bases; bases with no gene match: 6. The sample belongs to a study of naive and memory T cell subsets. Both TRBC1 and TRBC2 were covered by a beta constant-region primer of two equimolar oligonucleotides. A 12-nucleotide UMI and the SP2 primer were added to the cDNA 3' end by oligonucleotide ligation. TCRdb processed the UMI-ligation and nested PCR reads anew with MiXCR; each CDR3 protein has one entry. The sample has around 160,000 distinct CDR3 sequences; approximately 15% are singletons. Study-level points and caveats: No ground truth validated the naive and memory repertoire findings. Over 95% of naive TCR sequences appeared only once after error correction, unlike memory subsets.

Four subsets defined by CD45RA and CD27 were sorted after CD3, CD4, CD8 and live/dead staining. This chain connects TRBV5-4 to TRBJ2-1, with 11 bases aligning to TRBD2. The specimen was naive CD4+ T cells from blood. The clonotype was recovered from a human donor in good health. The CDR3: CASRSGRATEQFF. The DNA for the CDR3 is TGTGCCAGCCGTAGCGGGAGGGCCACTGAGCAGTTCTTC.